The next 25 T cell receptor beta chains were all read from a single sample in a study of CD8 T cells in ankylosing spondylitis. Broader study findings: A motif of 7 to 9 highly homologous TCR beta variants was seen as apparently characteristic of ankylosing spondylitis blood.

TCRdb itself ran the 5' RACE reads through MiXCR, one entry per CDR3 protein. Of hundreds of thousands of distinct CDR3 sequences in the sample, over 9.5% were seen once. These receptors lack a known antigen. Sequencing was performed on blood, either unsorted or a sorted T cell fraction (not recorded which). These receptors were collected from a male donor with ankylosing spondylitis.

There are a few counts of this clonotype. The gene calls are TRBV2 and TRBJ1-2; unclear D gene. V was cut by 3 bases and J by 14 bases, with 16 bases left in between. Germline assignment: CDR1 SNHLY and CDR2 FYNNEI. The length of the CDR3 is 12 residues. CDR3 nucleotides: TGTGCCAGCAGTGAGGTGCGGACGGCTAGGACCTTC. Encoded protein: CASSEVRTARTF.

This rearrangement joins TRBV20-1 to TRBJ2-3; a possible D gene is TRBD1 (7 bases). Germline V gene data show CDR1 as DFQATT and CDR2 as SNEGSKA (reference sequence). The CDR3 consists of 13 residues. V was cut by 5 bases and J by 4 bases, with 13 bases left in between. The CDR3 loop reads CSAAGGWADTQYF. DNA of the CDR3: TGCAGTGCTGCAGGGGGGTGGGCAGATACGCAGTATTTT.

This clonotype has a handful of counts. The rearrangement links TRBV5-1 to TRBJ2-2; D may match TRBD1 or TRBD2 (5 bases each). CDR1 and CDR2 (germline): SGHRS, YFSETQ. The CDR3 spans 14 residues. V lost 4 bases and J lost 4, with 11 bases in between. CDR3 nucleotide sequence: TGCGCCAGCAGCACGGGACGGAGCACCGGGGAGCTGTTTTTT. Its protein product is CASSTGRSTGELFF. Drawing the rest from reference TRBV5-1 and TRBJ2-2, the complete variable domain is KAGVTQTPRYLIKTRGQQVTLSCSPISGHRSVSWYQQTPGQGLQFLFEYFSETQRNKGNFPGRFSGRQFSNSRSEMNVSTLELGDSALYLCASSTGRSTGELFFGEGSRLTVL.

In its sample, this clonotype was seen a few times. V and J are TRBV7-2 and TRBJ2-7; the D gene is possibly TRBD2 (6 bases). The CDR3 length is 15 residues. The V end was cut by 2 bases, the J end by 1 base, with 12 bases between. CDR1 is SGHTA, CDR2 FQGNSA, per germline. CDR3 in amino acids: CASSLMSRDSYEQYF. As DNA, the CDR3 is TGTGCCAGCAGCTTAATGTCGCGGGATTCCTACGAGCAGTACTTC.

This clonotype came up a few times. The J gene is TRBJ1-4, the V gene TRBV6-1; D possibly corresponds to TRBD1 (5 bases). This CDR3 comprises 16 residues. The germline V gene encodes CDR1 MNHNS and CDR2 SASEGT. V gave up 10 bases and J gave up 3 bases, with 21 bases separating them. The CDR3 here is CATARQFQSSNEKLFF. For the CDR3, the DNA is TGTGCCACTGCGCGACAGTTCCAGTCATCTAATGAAAAACTGTTTTTT.

Details on this clonotype: Relative to the germline gene, one junction end is altered; a read error may explain this. This sequence joins TRBV7-9 and TRBJ2-2, with D unclear. This CDR3 is 8 amino acids long. CDR1 SEHNR and CDR2 FQNEAQ come from the germline V gene (reference sequence). The CDR3 is CGSGELFF. CDR3 sequence (DNA): TGTGGCAGCGGGGAGCTGTTTTTT.

This clonotype was observed a few times. This chain uses TRBV29-1 with TRBJ2-2, with D possibly matching TRBD1 (5 bases). Germline V gene lookup returns CDR1 SQVTM and CDR2 ANQGSEA. V shed 4 bases and J shed 1 base, with 13 bases lying between them. The CDR3 length is 15 residues. CDR3 bases: TGCAGCGTTGGACAGCTCCAACAGAACACCGGGGAGCTGTTTTTT. It translates to CSVGQLQQNTGELFF.

This clonotype was found a few times. V and J are TRBV20-1 and TRBJ2-1, with D possibly being TRBD1 or TRBD2 (5 bases each). The CDR3 extends over 12 amino acids. Between the trimmed V and J ends, which lost 4 bases and 12 bases, there was a span of 16 bases. CDR1 and CDR2 (germline): DFQATT, SNEGSKA (reference sequence). Here the CDR3 reads CSAIMGDERQFF. CDR3 nucleotides: TGCAGTGCTATCATGGGGGATGAACGGCAGTTCTTC.

This clonotype was recorded many times. V usage is TRBV20-1 and J usage is TRBJ2-1; 8 bases line up with TRBD2. The germline gives CDR1 DFQATT, CDR2 SNEGSKA (reference sequence). The CDR3 totals 14 residues. V was clipped by 2 bases and J by 6 bases; unmatched bases: 6. CDR3 in amino acids: CSARPGLGANEQFF. The CDR3 DNA reads as TGCAGTGCTAGACCGGGACTAGGTGCCAATGAGCAGTTCTTC.

This clonotype was detected only a few times. The gene calls are TRBV20-1 and TRBJ1-3, with unresolved D. Trimming left V 0 bases short and J 3 bases short, with 9 bases between. In germline, CDR1 is DFQATT, CDR2 SNEGSKA (reference sequence). The CDR3 is 14 residues long. The CDR3 here is CSARDPGSGNTIYF. Written as DNA, the CDR3 is TGCAGTGCTAGAGATCCCGGGAGTGGAAACACCATATATTTT.

The V and J genes are TRBV5-1 and TRBJ2-3, with 9 bases that match TRBD1. Germline V gene sequence: CDR1 SGHRS, CDR2 YFSETQ. Trimming removed 3 bases from V and 3 bases from J; junction bases left unmatched: 8. This CDR3 has 16 amino acids. The CDR3 DNA reads TGCGCCAGCAGCTCCGACGGACAGGGGAGGACAGATACGCAGTATTTT. This encodes CASSSDGQGRTDTQYF.

This clonotype was picked up many times. The chain recombines TRBV9 with TRBJ2-1; tentative D call: TRBD2 (7 bases). The V end was cut by 1 base, the J end by 9 bases, with 20 bases between. CDR3 length: 16 amino acids. Germline V CDR1 and CDR2: SGDLS, YYNGEE. In DNA, the CDR3 is TGTGCCAGCAGCGTACGACTAGCCCCGGGGGCAGCTGAGCAGTTCTTC. It yields the protein CASSVRLAPGAAEQFF.

The chain links TRBV20-1 to TRBJ1-1; D unresolved. Germline assignment: CDR1 DFQATT and CDR2 SNEGSKA (reference sequence). The CDR3 loop spans 12 amino acids. Trimming shortened V by 3 bases and J by 5 bases, and 10 bases separated the two germline ends. CDR3 loop: CSASSGWTEAFF. CDR3 DNA sequence: TGCAGTGCTAGTTCTGGCTGGACTGAAGCTTTCTTT.

The chain recombines TRBV6-2 or TRBV6-3 with TRBJ2-5, with D possibly matching TRBD1 (5 bases). This CDR3 is built from 13 residues. Between the trimmed V and J ends, which lost 2 bases and 2 bases, there was a span of 6 bases. Germline V gene sequence: CDR1 MNHEY, CDR2 SVGEGT. CDR3 nucleotides: TGTGCCAGCAGTTACGGGGCTCAAGAGACCCAGTACTTC. Its translation is CASSYGAQETQYF.

This clonotype was picked up a small number of times. J is TRBJ1-4 and V is TRBV6-5; D ambiguous. With 0 bases removed from V and 0 bases from J, the gap between germline ends came to 11 bases. CDR1 is MNHEY and CDR2 is SVGAGI in the germline V gene. The CDR3 length is 17 residues. DNA for the CDR3: TGTGCCAGCAGTTACTCGATCTATCGGGCAACTAATGAAAAACTGTTTTTT. Amino acids: CASSYSIYRATNEKLFF.

This chain joins TRBV28 and TRBJ2-3, with no clear D. This CDR3 has 12 amino acids. Trimming removed 5 bases from V and 6 bases from J, with 9 bases in between. Germline CDR1 is MDHEN and CDR2 is SYDVKM. The chain's CDR3 is CASSTSMDTQYF. CDR3 in DNA: TGTGCCAGCAGTACCAGTATGGATACGCAGTATTTT.

Many counts were recorded for this clonotype. The chain joins TRBV7-2 to TRBJ1-5; possible D gene TRBD1, 6 bases. The germline V and J ends were trimmed by 5 bases and 5 bases, with 16 bases remaining between them. The CDR3 sequence is 15 residues long. CDR1 is SGHTA and CDR2 is FQGNSA in the germline V gene. CDR3 sequence: CASSPGQYGDQPQHF. CDR3 nucleotides: TGTGCCAGCAGCCCAGGACAGTACGGAGATCAGCCCCAGCATTTT.

This clonotype was found a few times. This chain uses TRBV15 with TRBJ1-1; tentatively, D is TRBD1 (6 bases). The V and J ends lost 1 base and 1 base respectively, with 13 bases between them. The CDR3 sequence is 16 residues long. Germline V gene sequence: CDR1 LNHNV, CDR2 YYDKDF (reference sequence). The CDR3 loop reads CATSRGVGQTNTEAFF. The CDR3 DNA sequence: TGTGCCACCAGCAGAGGGGTCGGACAGACGAACACTGAAGCTTTCTTT.

The chain carries TRBV21-1 and TRBJ1-2. TRBV21-1 is a known pseudogene. This CDR3 has 14 residues. The DNA for the CDR3 is TGTGCCAGCAGCAAAGCGCAAGGAAACTATGGCTACACCTTC. Translating gives CASSKAQGNYGYTF.

The chain joins TRBV11-2 to TRBJ2-7; TRBD2 might be the D (6 bases). Per germline, CDR1 SGHAT and CDR2 FQNNGV. V gave up 1 base and J gave up 2 bases, with 12 bases separating them. The CDR3 runs 15 residues. The CDR3 DNA is TGTGCCAGCAGCTTAGTAGGGACTCCACCCTACGAGCAGTACTTC. Translation gives CASSLVGTPPYEQYF.

This clonotype was seen many times. The chain recombines TRBV6-5 with TRBJ1-2; unclear D gene. Trimming removed 6 bases at V and 7 bases at J, with 15 bases between. The CDR3 extends over 13 amino acids. Germline assignment: CDR1 MNHEY and CDR2 SVGAGI. DNA of the CDR3: TGTGCCAGCAGAGACTCCTCCGAAGGTGGCTACACCTTC. Translated, it gives CASRDSSEGGYTF.

This clonotype was found once. The V gene is TRBV18, the J gene TRBJ1-1; D is possibly TRBD1 (6 bases). V was shortened by 5 bases and J by 7 bases, with 20 bases between the two germline ends. From germline, CDR1 is KGHSH and CDR2 LQKENI. This CDR3 region has 15 residues. CDR3 sequence: CASSSGAQGTFEAFF. CDR3 nucleotides: TGTGCCAGCTCATCGGGAGCACAGGGCACGTTTGAAGCTTTCTTT.

This clonotype was found many times. V is TRBV11-1 and J is TRBJ1-1, with D perhaps matching TRBD1 (6 bases). V was pared by 1 base and J by 3 bases, with 9 bases between. The germline V gene encodes CDR1 SGHAT and CDR2 FQDESV (reference sequence). The CDR3 has 14 amino acids. The CDR3 region is CASSLDREDTEAFF. The CDR3 nucleotides are TGTGCCAGCAGCTTAGACAGGGAGGACACTGAAGCTTTCTTT. Looking up the rest from reference TRBV11-1 and TRBJ1-1 gives the full variable domain: EAEVAQSPRYKITEKSQAVAFWCDPISGHATLYWYRQILGQGPELLVQFQDESVVDDSQLPKDRFSAERLKGVDSTLKIQPAELGDSAMYLCASSLDREDTEAFFGQGTRLTVV.

The chain employs TRBV18 and TRBJ1-4; D unclear. Trimming shortened V by 4 bases and J by 0 bases, and 6 bases separated the two germline ends. This CDR3 is 14 amino acids long. Germline V gene sequence: CDR1 KGHSH, CDR2 LQKENI. CDR3 DNA: TGTGCCAGCTCACGCAGCTCAACTAATGAAAAACTGTTTTTT. It translates to CASSRSSTNEKLFF.

Concerning this clonotype: Just one base apart from a much larger clone, this may be a read error. The chain recombines TRBV20-1 with TRBJ2-3, with D perhaps TRBD2 (5 bases). Germline loops: CDR1 DFQATT, CDR2 SNEGSKA (reference sequence). The CDR3 has 13 amino acids. The chain's CDR3 is CSTRDPLSDTQYF. The CDR3 DNA sequence: TGCAGTACTAGAGACCCCCTGTCTGATACGCAGTATTTT.